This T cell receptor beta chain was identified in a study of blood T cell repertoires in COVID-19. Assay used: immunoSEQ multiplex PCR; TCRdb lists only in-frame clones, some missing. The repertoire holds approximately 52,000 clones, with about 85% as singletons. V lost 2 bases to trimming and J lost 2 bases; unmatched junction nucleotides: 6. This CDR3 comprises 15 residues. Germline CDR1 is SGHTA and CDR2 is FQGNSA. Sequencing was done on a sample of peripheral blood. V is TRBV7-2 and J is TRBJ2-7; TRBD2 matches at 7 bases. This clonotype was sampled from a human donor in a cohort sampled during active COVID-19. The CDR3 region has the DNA TGTGCCAGCAGCTTACAGTCTAGCGGAACCTACGAGCAGTACTTC. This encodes CASSLQSSGTYEQYF.